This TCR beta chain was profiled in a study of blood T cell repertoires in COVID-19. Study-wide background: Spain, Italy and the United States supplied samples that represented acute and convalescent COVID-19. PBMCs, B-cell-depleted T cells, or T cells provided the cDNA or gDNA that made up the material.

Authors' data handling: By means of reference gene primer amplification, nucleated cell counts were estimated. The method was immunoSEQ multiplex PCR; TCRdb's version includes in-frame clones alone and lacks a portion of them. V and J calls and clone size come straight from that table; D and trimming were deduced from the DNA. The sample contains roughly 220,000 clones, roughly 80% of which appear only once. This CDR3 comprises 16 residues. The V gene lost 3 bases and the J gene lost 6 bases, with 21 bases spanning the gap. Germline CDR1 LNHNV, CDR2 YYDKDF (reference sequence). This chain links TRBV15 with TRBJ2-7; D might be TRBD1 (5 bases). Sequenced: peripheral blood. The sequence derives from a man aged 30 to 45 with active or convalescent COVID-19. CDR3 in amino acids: CATSSNGQGSRGEQYF. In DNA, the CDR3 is TGTGCCACCAGCAGTAATGGGCAGGGAAGTAGGGGCGAGCAGTACTTC.